The clone carrying this TCR beta chain was observed many times. Its antigen remains unidentified. The data are from a study of blood T cells in healthy people across ages. Regarding the study as a whole: With naive T cell percentage, TCR beta diversity showed a strong correlation.

Germline V lookup: CDR1 SNHLY, CDR2 FYNNEI. This CDR3 has 15 amino acids. The V and J ends lost 7 bases and 0 bases, in that order; junction bases with no gene match: 6. Alongside a J-beta primer mix, a sample-barcoded 5' primer served in a second PCR lasting about 6 to 12 cycles. TCRdb ran MiXCR on the 5' RACE reads and lists one entry per CDR3 protein. The sample records roughly 640,000 distinct CDR3 sequences, under 30% being singletons. Material for sequencing was blood. The genes are TRBV2 and TRBJ2-3; 8 nucleotides align to TRBD2. The source of this sequence is a woman older than 75 in good health. CDR3 bases: TGTGCCAGCAATCCGAGCGGGGGCAGCACAGATACGCAGTATTTT. The encoded protein is CASNPSGGSTDTQYF.